The source of this T cell receptor beta chain is a study of T cells in Graves' hyperthyroidism and ophthalmopathy. This clonotype was seen a single time. Relative to the germline gene, one junction end is altered; a read error may explain this. The CDR3 consists of 13 residues. Germline CDR1 reads SEHNR; CDR2 reads FQNEAQ (reference sequence). TCR beta CDR3 sequences were amplified from RNA transcripts. The HTBI primer set served for first-round RT-PCR of the TCR CDR3. In TCRdb, the multiplex PCR reads were re-called with MiXCR into one record per CDR3 protein. The data contain some 600,000 distinct CDR3 sequences, around 45% of them singletons. No progression to ophthalmopathy during 18 months of follow-up defined stable disease. Newly diagnosed patients aged 18 to 65 had hyperthyroidism of under 2 months' duration.

Sequencing was done on a sample of peripheral blood or thyroid tissue (not recorded which). J is TRBJ1-2 and V is TRBV7-9, with TRBD1 as a possible D gene (5 bases). The sequence came from a woman between 18 and 29 years old with Graves' hyperthyroidism. The CDR3, as DNA: TGTGCCAGCAGCTTGACAGAGAACTTTGGCTACACCTTC. This sequence encodes CASSLTENFGYTF.